Below, 15 T cell receptor beta chains from the same sample are listed, as sequenced in a study of blood T cell repertoires in COVID-19. Profiling relied on immunoSEQ multiplex PCR, and the TCRdb table lists in-frame clones only, not all of them. The sample has about 370,000 clones; roughly nine tenths are singletons. The sample was PBMCs or T cells enriched from blood (not recorded which). Every receptor here comes from a man younger than 35 who had recovered from COVID-19.

J is TRBJ1-1 and V is TRBV6-5; D gene unclear. Trimming pared 5 bases from V and 1 base from J, leaving 8 bases between. CDR3 length: 13 amino acids. CDR1 MNHEY and CDR2 SVGAGI come from the germline V gene. The CDR3 region is CASSLRWNTEAFF. The CDR3, as DNA: TGTGCCAGCAGTCTGAGATGGAACACTGAAGCTTTCTTT.

The chain recombines TRBV6-1 with TRBJ2-6; maybe TRBD1 (6 bases). From germline, CDR1 is MNHNS and CDR2 SASEGT. This CDR3 spans 17 amino acids. V was cut by 7 bases and J by 1 base, with 17 bases left in between. The CDR3 sequence: CASIDRLGPSGANVLTF. Written as DNA, the CDR3 is TGTGCCAGCATTGACAGGCTTGGCCCTTCTGGGGCCAACGTCCTGACTTTC.

The chain links TRBV5-4 to TRBJ2-6, with D possibly TRBD2 on 6 matching bases. Germline CDR1 and CDR2: SGHNT and YYREEE (reference sequence). The V end was cut by 9 bases, the J end by 1 base, with 14 bases between. This CDR3 comprises 15 residues. The CDR3 protein is CATGSGGSGANVLTF. The DNA for the CDR3 is TGTGCCACCGGGAGTGGAGGGTCTGGGGCCAACGTCCTGACTTTC.

J is TRBJ2-1 and V is TRBV5-5, with 13 bases matching TRBD2. The CDR3 runs to 17 residues. The germline V gene has CDR1 SGHKS and CDR2 YYEKEE (reference sequence). V lost 4 bases, J lost 7 bases, and 11 bases stayed unmatched. The CDR3 DNA sequence: TGTGCCAGCAGCCTTAGACTAGCGGGGGGTTGGTCAAATGAGCAGTTCTTC. It yields the protein CASSLRLAGGWSNEQFF.

V usage is TRBV6-2 or TRBV6-3 and J usage is TRBJ1-1; TRBD1 might be the D (5 bases). The germline V and J ends were trimmed by 2 bases and 3 bases, with 10 bases remaining between them. CDR3 length: 14 residues. From germline, CDR1 is MNHEY and CDR2 SVGEGT. The CDR3 sequence is CASSYVGGDTEAFF. The DNA for the CDR3 is TGTGCCAGCAGTTACGTGGGGGGGGACACTGAAGCTTTCTTT.

The rearrangement joins TRBV6-5 to TRBJ1-2; the D gene is possibly TRBD1 (5 bases). The CDR3 sequence is 15 residues long. V was shortened by 0 bases and J by 4 bases, with 12 bases between the two germline ends. CDR1 MNHEY and CDR2 SVGAGI come from the germline V gene. In DNA form, the CDR3 reads TGTGCCAGCAGTTACTCGGTAGGGGACTTCTATGGCTACACCTTC. Its protein product is CASSYSVGDFYGYTF.

This clone was detected only once. This chain joins TRBV27 and TRBJ1-2; 7 nucleotides match TRBD1. Germline CDR1 MNHEY, CDR2 SMNVEV (reference sequence). The CDR3 sequence is 14 residues long. Trimming removed 3 bases from V and 6 bases from J; junction bases left unmatched: 7. The CDR3 is CASSFLDRVDGYTF. The CDR3 DNA reads TGTGCCAGCAGTTTTCTTGACAGGGTAGATGGCTACACCTTC.

V and J are TRBV7-3 and TRBJ2-7, with 7 bases that match TRBD2. The V gene's germline CDR1 is SGHTA and CDR2 FQGTGA. Trimming at V came to 1 base and at J to 5 bases, leaving 14 bases not matched to a gene. The CDR3 consists of 17 residues. The CDR3 sequence: CASSLSPGGEIRDEQYF. The DNA for the CDR3 is TGTGCCAGCAGCTTAAGTCCGGGGGGAGAGATACGAGACGAGCAGTACTTC.

The rearrangement links TRBV4-1 to TRBJ2-2; 16 positions agree with TRBD2. Germline V gives CDR1 MGHRA, CDR2 YSYEKL. The CDR3 extends over 21 amino acids. V dropped 0 bases and J dropped 5; count of bases not matched to a gene: 12. The CDR3 DNA reads as TGCGCCAGCAGCCAAGATTTGGGACTAGCGGGGGGGCCGGTAAGAACCGGGGAGCTGTTTTTT. This translates into CASSQDLGLAGGPVRTGELFF.

The chain is built from TRBV6-4 and TRBJ2-7; D gene ambiguous. The CDR3 is 15 amino acids. Between the trimmed V and J ends, which lost 5 bases and 5 bases, there was a span of 19 bases. Germline CDR1 is MRHNA and CDR2 is SNTAGT. The CDR3 here is CASSLVPERINEQYF. CDR3 bases: TGTGCCAGCAGTCTGGTCCCGGAGAGAATTAACGAGCAGTACTTC.

The chain uses TRBV9 and TRBJ2-5; D gene uncertain. The CDR3 loop spans 14 amino acids. CDR1 SGDLS and CDR2 YYNGEE come from the germline V gene. Trimming shortened V by 0 bases and J by 3 bases, and 9 bases separated the two germline ends. This CDR3 is CASSVGTAKETQYF. DNA for the CDR3: TGTGCCAGCAGCGTAGGAACAGCCAAAGAGACCCAGTACTTC.

V is TRBV25-1 and J is TRBJ2-6; 14 bases are a match to TRBD2. J was trimmed by 2 bases and V by 8 bases; bases with no gene match: 8. The germline gives CDR1 MGHDK, CDR2 SYGVNS. This CDR3 region has 18 residues. DNA of the CDR3: TGTGCCAGCTCCGGGACTAGCGGGAGTGCGCCTGGGGCCAACGTCCTGACTTTC. Amino acid sequence: CASSGTSGSAPGANVLTF.

V gene TRBV5-4 combines with J gene TRBJ2-5, with D tentatively TRBD1 (7 bases). Germline V gene lookup returns CDR1 SGHNT and CDR2 YYREEE (reference sequence). The CDR3 is 14 residues long. Trimming took 3 bases from V and 3 from J, leaving 12 bases between them. This CDR3 reads CASSSSGGKETQYF. The CDR3 nucleotides are TGTGCCAGCAGCTCGTCAGGGGGGAAAGAGACCCAGTACTTC.

The chain joins TRBV11-2 to TRBJ2-7; TRBD1 agrees at 7 bases. Germline V lookup: CDR1 SGHAT, CDR2 FQNNGV. J gave up 4 bases and V 1 base, and 10 bases lay outside the gene matches. The CDR3 runs 16 residues. The CDR3 DNA follows: TGTGCCAGCAGCTTAGGACAGGGAAAGTTGGGATACGAGCAGTACTTC. It yields the protein CASSLGQGKLGYEQYF.

V is TRBV28 and J is TRBJ1-2, with TRBD1 matching over 7 bases. This CDR3 spans 15 amino acids. J lost 2 bases, V lost 5 bases, and 8 bases had no gene match. The V gene's germline CDR1 is MDHEN and CDR2 SYDVKM. In nucleotides, the CDR3 is TGTGCCAGCAGTACTTTTTCGGGACAGAACTATGGCTACACCTTC. It specifies CASSTFSGQNYGYTF.